These T cell receptor beta chains were read from a single sample in a study of neurological immune-mediated disorders. TCRdb reanalysed the 5' RACE reads using MiXCR and keeps one entry per CDR3 protein. The sample carries some 60,000 distinct CDR3 sequences, around 5% recorded once. Sequences were obtained from PBMCs. These receptor sequences come from a woman in her fifties or sixties with multiple sclerosis. The CDR3 runs from the conserved cysteine through the conserved F or W. A D gene is named only where the DNA matches it firmly. Size is stated for part of the rows, as once, few or many counts, or as a class when the clone is expanded.

j_call	v_call	d_call	clone_size	cdr3_aa	cdr3_nt
TRBJ1-2	TRBV29-1	TRBD1	many	CSVAQGYGYTF	TGCAGCGTCGCACAGGGGTATGGCTACACCTTC
TRBJ1-6	TRBV7-9	.	many	CASRLGEGNSPLHF	TGTGCCAGCAGATTGGGAGAGGGAAATTCACCCCTCCACTTT
TRBJ1-6	TRBV19	.	many	CASSRDRPNSPLNF	TGTGCCAGTAGTAGAGACAGGCCTAATTCACCCCTCAACTTT
TRBJ1-1	TRBV24-1	.	few	CATSPGGGTEAFF	TGTGCCACCAGTCCGGGGGGAGGAACTGAAGCTTTCTTT
TRBJ1-3	TRBV20-1	.	many	CSASGPGTNSGNTIYF	TGCAGTGCTAGTGGCCCCGGGACTAACTCTGGAAACACCATATATTTT
TRBJ2-2	TRBV12-3/TRBV12-4	TRBD1	few	CASRTWTGSGELFF	TGTGCCAGCAGAACCTGGACAGGAAGCGGGGAGCTGTTTTTT
TRBJ2-5	TRBV29-1	.	many	CSVRRPQETQYF	TGCAGCGTCCGACGACCCCAAGAGACCCAGTACTTC
TRBJ2-3	TRBV5-6	.	many	CASSLESADTQYF	TGTGCCAGCAGCTTAGAAAGCGCAGATACGCAGTATTTT
TRBJ1-1	TRBV12-3/TRBV12-4	.	many	CASSFTEGGAFF	TGTGCCAGCAGTTTTACGGAGGGTGGTGCTTTCTTT
TRBJ2-3	TRBV7-2	TRBD2	many	CASSWGTSGLNTQYF	TGTGCCAGCAGCTGGGGGACTAGCGGACTGAATACGCAGTATTTT
TRBJ2-5	TRBV4-2	TRBD2	.	CASSLMDAGDETQYF	TGTGCCAGCAGCCTCATGGACGCGGGGGACGAGACCCAGTACTTC
TRBJ1-1	TRBV5-1	.	many	CASSLSTRDMNTEAFF	TGCGCCAGCAGCTTGTCGACACGAGACATGAACACTGAAGCTTTCTTT
TRBJ1-1	TRBV12-5	.	many	CASGLVVDPSGAFF	TGTGCTAGTGGTTTGGTCGTTGACCCCTCAGGGGCTTTCTTT
TRBJ2-2	TRBV12-3/TRBV12-4	.	many	CASVLAAGELFF	TGTGCCAGCGTGTTAGCGGCCGGGGAGCTGTTTTTT
TRBJ1-6	TRBV21-1	.	.	CASSSRDDRVSYNSPLHF	TGTGCCAGCAGCTCCCGAGACGACAGGGTGTCCTATAATTCACCCCTCCACTTT
TRBJ2-1	TRBV5-5	TRBD1	many	CASSSRGQTSYNEQFF	TGTGCCAGCAGCTCCCGGGGACAGACCTCCTACAATGAGCAGTTCTTC
TRBJ1-5	TRBV20-1	.	many	CSARSDGNQHF	TGCAGTGCTAGATCAGACGGTAACCAACATTTT
TRBJ2-5	TRBV5-1	TRBD1	many	CASSLSGTGEETQYF	TGCGCCAGCAGCTTGTCCGGGACAGGGGAAGAGACCCAGTACTTC
TRBJ2-5	TRBV10-3	TRBD2	few	CAIRTGGGETQYF	TGTGCCATCAGAACGGGGGGAGGAGAGACCCAGTACTTC
TRBJ2-5	TRBV5-4	TRBD2	many	CASSSSGFSRETQYF	TGTGCCAGCAGCTCTAGCGGGTTTTCTCGGGAGACCCAGTACTTC
TRBJ1-5	TRBV20-1	.	many	CSADRDLSNQPQHF	TGCAGTGCCGACCGGGACCTTAGCAATCAGCCCCAGCATTTT
TRBJ2-5	TRBV7-6	.	many	CASSLDDQETQYF	TGTGCCAGCAGCTTAGACGATCAAGAGACCCAGTACTTC
TRBJ1-1	TRBV4-1	.	.	CASSQDFTGTGRGEAFF	TGCGCCAGCAGCCAAGATTTTACCGGAACAGGGCGAGGTGAAGCTTTCTTT
TRBJ2-7	TRBV29-1	TRBD1	few	CSVAGTGLYEQYF	TGCAGCGTTGCCGGGACAGGTCTCTACGAGCAGTACTTC
TRBJ2-1	TRBV29-1	TRBD2	many	CSVEEGLHSYNEQFF	TGCAGCGTTGAAGAGGGACTACACTCCTACAATGAGCAGTTCTTC
TRBJ2-7	TRBV20-1	.	many	CSASDESSYEQYF	TGCAGTGCTAGCGACGAGAGCTCCTACGAGCAGTACTTC
TRBJ1-6	TRBV6-6	TRBD1	many	CASYRGSNSPLNF	TGTGCCAGTTACAGGGGATCTAATTCACCCCTCAACTTT
TRBJ2-7	TRBV6-1	.	.	CASSTEDRLYEQYF	TGTGCCAGCAGTACAGAAGACAGACTCTACGAGCAGTACTTC
TRBJ1-2	TRBV11-2	.	few	CASSLDRFDYGYTF	TGTGCCAGCAGCTTAGATCGGTTCGACTATGGCTACACCTTC
TRBJ1-2	TRBV10-3	.	many	CAISESGLTGGYTF	TGTGCCATCAGTGAGTCGGGGCTTACAGGGGGCTACACCTTC
TRBJ2-7	TRBV6-2/TRBV6-3	.	many	CASSYFLKSRYEQYF	TGTGCCAGCAGTTACTTCTTAAAATCCCGCTACGAGCAGTACTTC
TRBJ2-7	TRBV11-2	.	many	CASSQGSYEQYF	TGTGCCAGCAGTCAGGGGTCCTACGAGCAGTACTTC
TRBJ1-5	TRBV24-1	.	many	CATSDGQSNQPQHF	TGTGCCACCAGTGATGGACAGAGCAATCAGCCCCAGCATTTT